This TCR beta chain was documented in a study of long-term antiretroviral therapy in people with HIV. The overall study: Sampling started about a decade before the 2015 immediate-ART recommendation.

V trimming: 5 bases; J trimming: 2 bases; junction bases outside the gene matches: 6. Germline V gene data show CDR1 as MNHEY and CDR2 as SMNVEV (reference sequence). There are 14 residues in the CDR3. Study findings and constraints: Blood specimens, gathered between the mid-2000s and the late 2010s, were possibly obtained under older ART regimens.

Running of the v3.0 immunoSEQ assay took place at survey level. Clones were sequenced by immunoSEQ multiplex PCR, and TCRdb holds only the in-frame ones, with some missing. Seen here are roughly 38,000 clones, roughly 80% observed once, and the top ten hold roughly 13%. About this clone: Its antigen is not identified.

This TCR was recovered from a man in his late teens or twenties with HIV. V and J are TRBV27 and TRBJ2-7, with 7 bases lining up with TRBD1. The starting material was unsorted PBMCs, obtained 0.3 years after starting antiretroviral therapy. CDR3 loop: CASSELGQPYEQYF. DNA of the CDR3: TGTGCCAGCAGTGAACTGGGACAGCCCTACGAGCAGTACTTC.